The entry that follows covers one T cell receptor (beta chain) sequence. The target antigen is unknown. CDR1 is DFQATT, CDR2 SNEGSKA, per germline (reference sequence). The CDR3 consists of 12 residues. V gave up 8 bases and J gave up 5 bases, with 12 bases separating them. This specimen comes from a study of identical twins' blood T cells. Points from the study as a whole: Top TCRbeta clonotypes were shared more with twin than unrelated donors.

TCRdb re-derived calls from the 5' RACE reads in MiXCR, one entry per CDR3 protein. This repertoire shows 350,000 to 450,000 distinct CDR3 sequences, over 25% found once; its top ten account for 5.5% to 6.5%. This sequence originates from a woman between 18 and 50 years old in good health. The chain employs TRBV20-1 and TRBJ2-2; D gene unclear. Sequenced input: PBMCs. The CDR3 here is CSTYRRTGELFF. DNA of the CDR3: TGCAGTACATATCGAAGAACCGGGGAGCTGTTTTTT.